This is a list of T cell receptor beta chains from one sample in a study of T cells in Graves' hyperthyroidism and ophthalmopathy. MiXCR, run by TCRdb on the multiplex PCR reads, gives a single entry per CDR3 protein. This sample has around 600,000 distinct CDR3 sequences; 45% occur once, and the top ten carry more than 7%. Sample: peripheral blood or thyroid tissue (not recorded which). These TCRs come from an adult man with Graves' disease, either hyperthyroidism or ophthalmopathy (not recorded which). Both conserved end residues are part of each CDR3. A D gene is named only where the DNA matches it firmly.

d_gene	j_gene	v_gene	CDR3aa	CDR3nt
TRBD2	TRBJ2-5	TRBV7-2	CASSKTSGNQETQYF	TGTGCCAGCAGCAAGACTAGCGGGAATCAAGAGACCCAGTACTTC
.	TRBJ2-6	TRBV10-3	CASSASRSGANVLTF	TGTGCCAGCAGTGCTAGTCGCTCTGGGGCCAACGTCCTGACTTTC
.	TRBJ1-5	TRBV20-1	CSASTGSLNQPQHF	TGCAGTGCTAGTACAGGGTCCCTCAATCAGCCCCAGCATTTT
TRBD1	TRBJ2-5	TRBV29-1	CSVVGTASETQYF	TGCAGCGTTGTAGGGACAGCCTCGGAGACCCAGTACTTC
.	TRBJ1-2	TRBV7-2	CASSFKGDYGYTF	TGTGCCAGCAGCTTTAAAGGAGACTATGGCTACACCTTC
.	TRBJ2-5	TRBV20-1	CSARLGDQYF	TGCAGTGCTCGGTTGGGGGATCAGTACTTC
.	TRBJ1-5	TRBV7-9	CASSLGFQYNQPQHF	TGTGCCAGCAGCTTGGGGTTCCAGTACAATCAGCCCCAGCATTTT
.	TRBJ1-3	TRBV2	CASKFNRVIGNTIYF	TGTGCCAGCAAGTTTAACAGGGTAATTGGAAACACCATATATTTT
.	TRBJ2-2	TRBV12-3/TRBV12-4	CASSLAGFTGELLF	TGTGCCAGCAGTTTAGCGGGGTTCACCGGGGAGCTGCTTTTT
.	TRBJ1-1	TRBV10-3	CATEPGPGGTEAFF	TGTGCCACCGAGCCGGGCCCCGGCGGCACTGAAGCTTTCTTT
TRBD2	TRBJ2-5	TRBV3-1	CASSQDLLAGQETQYF	TGTGCCAGCAGCCAAGATCTCCTAGCGGGCCAAGAGACCCAGTACTTC